Below, one TCR beta chain is given with its context. Its antigen is undetermined. This entry is derived from a study of graft-versus-host responses after intestinal transplantation. Sequenced by immunoSEQ multiplex PCR; TCRdb stores in-frame clones only, minus some. The sample records more than 80,000 clones, less than 90% being singletons. V shed 2 bases, J shed 8 bases, and the junction held 6 bases outside the gene matches. CDR3 length: 15 amino acids. Per the germline V gene, CDR1 is MDHEN and CDR2 is SYDVKM. Sample: unstimulated CD4+ T cells sorted from spleen or lymph node cells, taken before intestinal transplant. The chain uses TRBV28 and TRBJ2-3, with 11 bases matching TRBD2. The sequence was obtained from a human donor who received an intestinal transplant. CDR3 sequence reads: CASSLRLAGRGTQYF. The CDR3 DNA follows: TGTGCCAGCAGTTTAAGACTAGCGGGACGGGGTACGCAGTATTTT.